The next 12 T cell receptor beta chains were all read from a single sample in a study of T cells in Graves' hyperthyroidism and ophthalmopathy. Regions amplified from RNA transcripts were the TCR beta CDR3 regions. RT-PCR in the first round (using the HTBI primer set) targeted the TCR CDR3. Each CDR3 protein is one row after TCRdb ran MiXCR on the multiplex PCR reads. Of 500,000 to 650,000 distinct CDR3 sequences in the sample, about 14% were seen once. The specimen sequenced was blood. The receptors come from a woman aged 45-60 years with Graves' ophthalmopathy.

The chain couples TRBV24-1 to TRBJ2-1, with D perhaps TRBD2 (5 bases). CDR3 length: 14 amino acids. V was shortened by 8 bases and J by 0 bases, with 10 bases between the two germline ends. Germline assignment: CDR1 KGHDR and CDR2 SFDVKD. The CDR3 DNA sequence: TGTGCCACCATACCGGGAATCTCCTACAATGAGCAGTTCTTC. Translating gives CATIPGISYNEQFF.

In its sample, this clonotype was seen a few times. The V gene is TRBV25-1, the J gene TRBJ1-1; D is uncertain. V dropped 7 bases and J dropped 2 bases, with 14 bases sitting between them. The germline gives CDR1 MGHDK, CDR2 SYGVNS. This CDR3 is built from 14 residues. The CDR3 sequence: CASISRGFNTEAFF. The CDR3 DNA follows: TGTGCCAGCATATCCCGGGGATTTAACACTGAAGCTTTCTTT.

There are many counts of this clonotype. The chain recombines TRBV7-2 with TRBJ2-7, with D perhaps given as TRBD1 or TRBD2 (7 bases each). The CDR3 totals 17 residues. V dropped 3 bases and J dropped 8 bases, with 26 bases sitting between them. In germline, CDR1 is SGHTA, CDR2 FQGNSA. The CDR3 here is CASSFRDSGTAAGKQYF. CDR3 bases: TGTGCCAGCAGCTTCCGGGACAGCGGGACCGCTGCTGGCAAGCAGTACTTC.

This clonotype was observed many times. The V and J genes are TRBV2 and TRBJ2-3; D not resolved. V lost 7 bases, J lost 6 bases, and 14 bases lay in between. The CDR3 is 13 residues long. The germline CDR1 and CDR2 sequences are SNHLY and FYNNEI. The CDR3 loop is CASITQTGDTQYF. The CDR3 nucleotides are TGTGCCAGCATCACCCAGACTGGGGATACGCAGTATTTT.

This clonotype was observed a few times. This chain connects TRBV6-1 to TRBJ1-1, with a tentative D call TRBD1 (6 bases). V dropped 5 bases and J dropped 4 bases, with 14 bases sitting between them. The CDR3 is 14 residues long. Germline lookup yields CDR1 MNHNS and CDR2 SASEGT. Written as DNA, the CDR3 is TGTGCCAGCAGTACTTCAGGGGAAATCACTGAAGCTTTCTTT. Translation: CASSTSGEITEAFF.

This clonotype was counted at least ten times. The chain recombines TRBV28 with TRBJ2-3; D not resolved. The CDR3 runs 14 residues. Germline CDR1 reads MDHEN; CDR2 reads SYDVKM. V was shortened by 5 bases and J by 0 bases, with 9 bases between the two germline ends. The CDR3 sequence: CASSPPLSTDTQYF. The CDR3 DNA sequence: TGTGCCAGCAGTCCCCCGCTTAGCACAGATACGCAGTATTTT.

The V gene is TRBV20-1, the J gene TRBJ2-7; 8 positions agree with TRBD2. Germline CDR1 reads DFQATT; CDR2 reads SNEGSKA (reference sequence). Trimming took 0 bases from V and 4 from J; bases not matched to a gene: 5. The CDR3 runs to 14 residues. CDR3 loop: CSAREGSGDYEQYF. The CDR3 nucleotides are TGCAGTGCTAGAGAAGGTAGCGGGGATTACGAGCAGTACTTC.

Comment on this clonotype: A much larger clone is a single base away; this may be a read error. This chain uses TRBV24-1 with TRBJ1-2, with TRBD1 as a possible D gene (5 bases). This CDR3 is built from 16 residues. CDR1 is KGHDR, CDR2 SFDVKD, per germline. Trimming removed 2 bases at V and 1 base at J, with 13 bases between. The DNA for the CDR3 is TGTGCCACCAGTGATTCAACAGGACCTCATAACTATGGCTACACCTTC. This sequence encodes CATSDSTGPHNYGYTF.

The rearrangement joins TRBV6-1 to TRBJ2-4; D may be TRBD1 (5 bases). V was shortened by 7 bases and J by 0 bases, with 13 bases between the two germline ends. The CDR3 is 15 amino acids. CDR1 and CDR2 from the germline V gene are MNHNS and SASEGT. The CDR3 loop is CASTTKGLAKNIQYF. Here the CDR3 DNA reads TGTGCCAGCACCACCAAGGGGTTAGCCAAAAACATTCAGTACTTC.

This clonotype was observed at least ten times. The CDR3 loop is CASRMGQTNQETQYF. The CDR3 DNA is TGTGCCAGCAGGATGGGACAGACTAACCAAGAGACCCAGTACTTC. V and J are TRBV28 and TRBJ2-5, with TRBD1 matching 7 bases. Trimming at V came to 6 bases and at J to 0 bases, leaving 7 bases not matched to a gene. This CDR3 has 15 amino acids. Germline CDR1 MDHEN, CDR2 SYDVKM.

Ten or more counts support this clonotype. The genes are TRBV20-1 and TRBJ2-1, with 12 bases fitting TRBD2. Germline V lookup: CDR1 DFQATT, CDR2 SNEGSKA (reference sequence). J lost 10 bases, V lost 3 bases, and 16 bases had no gene match. The CDR3 has 17 amino acids. The CDR3 DNA is TGCAGTGCTAGTACGGGGAGGACTAGCGGGATAAGAGGGGAGCAGTTCTTC. It translates to CSASTGRTSGIRGEQFF.

This clonotype was counted ten times or more. The chain has TRBV7-9 and TRBJ2-2; 7 bases match TRBD1. The CDR3 runs 14 residues. With 7 bases clipped from V and 3 bases from J, the junction kept 5 bases outside the gene matches. CDR1 and CDR2 (germline): SEHNR, FQNEAQ (reference sequence). The CDR3 is CASTSDRDTGELFF. The CDR3 nucleotides are TGTGCCAGCACTTCCGACAGGGACACCGGGGAGCTGTTTTTT.